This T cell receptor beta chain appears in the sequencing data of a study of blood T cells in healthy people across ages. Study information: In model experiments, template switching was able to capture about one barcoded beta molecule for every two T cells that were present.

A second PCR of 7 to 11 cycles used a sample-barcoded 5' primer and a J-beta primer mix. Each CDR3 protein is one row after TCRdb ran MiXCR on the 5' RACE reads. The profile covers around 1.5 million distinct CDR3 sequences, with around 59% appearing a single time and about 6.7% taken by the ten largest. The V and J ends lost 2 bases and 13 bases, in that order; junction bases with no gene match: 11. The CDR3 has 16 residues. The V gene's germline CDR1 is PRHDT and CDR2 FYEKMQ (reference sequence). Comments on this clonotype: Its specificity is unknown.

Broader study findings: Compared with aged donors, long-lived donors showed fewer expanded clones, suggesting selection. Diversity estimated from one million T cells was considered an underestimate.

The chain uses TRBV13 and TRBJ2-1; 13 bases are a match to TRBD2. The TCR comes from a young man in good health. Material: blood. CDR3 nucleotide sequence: TGTGCCAGCAGCTTATGGGGACGACTAGCGGGAGGTCTACAGTTCTTC. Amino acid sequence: CASSLWGRLAGGLQFF.